This T cell receptor beta chain comes out of a study of shared clonotypes between healthy human individuals. About the research overall: The people who gave samples were two women and three men aged 18 to 49. Points from the study as a whole: Generally, naive subsets came out with larger estimated richness than memory subsets. Among non-shared clonotypes, generation probabilities were lower than among those shared by all four donors. Some naive CD4 clonotypes, roughly 4.7%, turned up in common across a few donors.

As defined, naive CD8 cells were CD45RO-negative and positively selected for CCR7, with terminally differentiated effector memory CD45RA+ cells excluded. Worth noting for this clone: The antigen remains undetermined.

The table came from immunoSEQ multiplex PCR; TCRdb's copy has only in-frame clones and leaves some out. The sample records about 2,100,000 clones, approximately 94% being singletons. This CDR3 is built from 15 residues. Trimming at V came to 4 bases and at J to 3 bases, leaving 6 bases not matched to a gene. Germline V gives CDR1 MNHEY, CDR2 SMNVEV (reference sequence). The receptor was derived from a man between 18 and 29 years old in good health. Some clones in this sample may be carry-over from other donors' samples. Sequences were obtained from naive CD8+ T cells from PBMCs. The chain has TRBV27 and TRBJ2-1, with TRBD1 matching 7 bases. CDR3 region: CASSWSGDSYNEQFF. The CDR3 coding sequence is TGTGCCAGCAGTTGGTCCGGGGACAGCTACAATGAGCAGTTCTTC.